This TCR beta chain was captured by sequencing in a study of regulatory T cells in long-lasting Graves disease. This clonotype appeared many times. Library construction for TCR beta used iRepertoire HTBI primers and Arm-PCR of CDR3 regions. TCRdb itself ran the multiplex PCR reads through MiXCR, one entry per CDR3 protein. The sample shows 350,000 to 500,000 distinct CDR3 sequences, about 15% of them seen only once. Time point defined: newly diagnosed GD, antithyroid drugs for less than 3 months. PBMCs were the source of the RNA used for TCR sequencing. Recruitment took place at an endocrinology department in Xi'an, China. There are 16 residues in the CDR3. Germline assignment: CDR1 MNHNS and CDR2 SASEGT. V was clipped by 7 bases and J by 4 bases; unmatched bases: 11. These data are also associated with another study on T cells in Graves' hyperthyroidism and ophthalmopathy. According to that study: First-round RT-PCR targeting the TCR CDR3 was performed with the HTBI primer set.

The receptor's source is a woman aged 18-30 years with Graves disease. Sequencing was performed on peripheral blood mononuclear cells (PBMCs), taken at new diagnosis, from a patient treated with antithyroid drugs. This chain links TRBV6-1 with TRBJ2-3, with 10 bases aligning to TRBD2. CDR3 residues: CASKRRGLAAADTQYF. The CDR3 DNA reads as TGTGCCAGCAAGCGCCGAGGACTAGCGGCCGCAGATACGCAGTATTTT.